Below, 22 T cell receptor beta chains from the same sample are listed, as sequenced in a study of blood T cell repertoires in COVID-19. Method: immunoSEQ multiplex PCR; TCRdb's copy keeps in-frame clones and lacks some. The repertoire holds about 220,000 clones, with almost 85% as singletons. The sample comprised peripheral blood. The source of these receptors is a woman in her 70s with COVID-19, enrolled during active disease.

The chain links TRBV18 to TRBJ1-1; D possibly corresponds to TRBD1 (6 bases). V was pared by 3 bases and J by 1 base, with 12 bases between. Germline V CDR1 and CDR2: KGHSH, LQKENI. The CDR3 runs to 15 residues. CDR3 sequence reads: CASSPQGTGNTEAFF. As DNA, the CDR3 is TGTGCCAGCTCACCTCAGGGGACGGGGAACACTGAAGCTTTCTTT.

The chain combines TRBV5-1 with TRBJ1-5; 7 bases line up with TRBD1. Trimming removed 0 bases from V and 2 bases from J; junction bases left unmatched: 8. The CDR3 covers 17 residues. CDR1 and CDR2 from the germline V gene are SGHRS and YFSETQ. CDR3 in amino acids: CASSLGTTGAGNQPQHF. CDR3 in DNA: TGCGCCAGCAGCTTGGGGACCACAGGGGCCGGCAATCAGCCCCAGCATTTT.

The chain recombines TRBV4-3 with TRBJ2-7, with 14 positions matching TRBD2. The CDR3 covers 16 residues. Germline CDR1 LGHNA, CDR2 YSLEER. Germline trimming cut 1 base from V and 3 bases from J; bases unmatched to any gene: 2. CDR3 protein: CASSQGTSGGSYEQYF. DNA for the CDR3: TGCGCCAGCAGCCAAGGGACTAGCGGGGGGAGCTACGAGCAGTACTTC.

This clone was seen a handful of times. V gene TRBV29-1 combines with J gene TRBJ1-3, with D uncertain. The ends were cut back, 3 bases at V and 0 bases at J, with 9 bases in the middle. This CDR3 is built from 14 residues. Per the germline V gene, CDR1 is SQVTM and CDR2 is ANQGSEA. CDR3 protein: CSVEEGFSGNTIYF. CDR3 DNA: TGCAGCGTTGAGGAGGGCTTCTCTGGAAACACCATATATTTT.

This sequence joins TRBV5-1 and TRBJ2-1, with TRBD2 identical over 11 bases. The CDR3 runs 15 residues. Germline V gene sequence: CDR1 SGHRS, CDR2 YFSETQ. After removal of 0 bases from V and 12 bases from J, the junction contained 8 bases not matched to a gene. CDR3 residues: CASSLELAGAPTQFF. DNA of the CDR3: TGCGCCAGCAGCTTGGAACTAGCGGGAGCCCCTACGCAGTTCTTC. Complete variable domain (other parts from reference TRBV5-1 and TRBJ2-1): KAGVTQTPRYLIKTRGQQVTLSCSPISGHRSVSWYQQTPGQGLQFLFEYFSETQRNKGNFPGRFSGRQFSNSRSEMNVSTLELGDSALYLCASSLELAGAPTQFFGPGTRLTVL.

V is TRBV5-4 and J is TRBJ1-1, with 8 bases fitting TRBD1. The CDR3 has 14 residues. After removal of 3 bases from V and 8 bases from J, the junction contained 9 bases not matched to a gene. The germline gives CDR1 SGHNT, CDR2 YYREEE (reference sequence). The CDR3 loop is CASSSRDRRVEAFF. The CDR3 region has the DNA TGTGCCAGCAGCTCCCGGGACAGGCGCGTCGAAGCTTTCTTT.

This chain uses TRBV7-3 with TRBJ1-3; the match to TRBD1 covers 9 bases. This CDR3 has 15 residues. V trimming: 5 bases; J trimming: 1 base; junction bases outside the gene matches: 3. CDR1 SGHTA and CDR2 FQGTGA come from the germline V gene. The CDR3 bases are TGTGCCAGCAGCCGAGGGACAGGGTCTGGAAACACCATATATTTT. Its translation is CASSRGTGSGNTIYF. Full variable domain (outside the CDR3, taken from reference TRBV7-3 and TRBJ1-3): GAGVSQTPSNKVTEKGKYVELRCDPISGHTALYWYRQSLGQGPEFLIYFQGTGAADDSGLPNDRFFAVRPEGSVSTLKIQRTERGDSAVYLCASSRGTGSGNTIYFGEGSWLTVV.

The V gene is TRBV18, the J gene TRBJ1-2, with 7 bases aligning to TRBD1. The germline V gene has CDR1 KGHSH and CDR2 LQKENI. Trimming removed 6 bases from V and 3 bases from J; junction bases left unmatched: 7. The CDR3 loop spans 14 amino acids. CDR3 residues: CASSITGEDYGYTF. The CDR3 coding sequence is TGTGCCAGCTCCATCACAGGGGAGGACTATGGCTACACCTTC.

The chain employs TRBV9 and TRBJ1-3, with 8 bases identical to TRBD1. The CDR3 extends over 17 amino acids. The V gene end was trimmed by 0 bases and the J gene end by 0 bases; junction bases not matched to a gene: 5. Germline values: CDR1 SGDLS, CDR2 YYNGEE. The CDR3 loop reads CASSVVGTGDSGNTIYF. The CDR3 DNA follows: TGTGCCAGCAGCGTAGTGGGGACAGGCGACTCTGGAAACACCATATATTTT. The variable domain in full, with the rest retrieved from reference TRBV9 and TRBJ1-3, is DSGVTQTPKHLITATGQRVTLRCSPRSGDLSVYWYQQSLDQGLQFLIQYYNGEERAKGNILERFSAQQFPDLHSELNLSSLELGDSALYFCASSVVGTGDSGNTIYFGEGSWLTVV.

The chain couples TRBV6-2 or TRBV6-3 to TRBJ1-5; D is unclear. The V end was cut by 1 base, the J end by 2 bases, with 12 bases between. The CDR3 runs 16 residues. Germline V lookup: CDR1 MNHEY, CDR2 SVGEGT. In DNA form, the CDR3 reads TGTGCCAGCAGTTACTTTTCCGGGGTTCGCAATCAGCCCCAGCATTTT. Translated: CASSYFSGVRNQPQHF.

In its sample, this clone was seen once. This chain connects TRBV5-1 to TRBJ2-2, with 7 nucleotides matching TRBD1. The V and J ends lost 6 bases and 0 bases, in that order; junction bases with no gene match: 5. Germline V gene data show CDR1 as SGHRS and CDR2 as YFSETQ. The CDR3 consists of 15 residues. This CDR3 is CASTHGTANTGELFF. DNA for the CDR3: TGCGCCAGCACCCACGGGACAGCGAACACCGGGGAGCTGTTTTTT.

V usage is TRBV29-1 and J usage is TRBJ2-5; possibly TRBD1 for D (5 bases). The CDR3 contains 13 residues. The V gene lost 6 bases and the J gene lost 2 bases, with 13 bases spanning the gap. Germline V CDR1 and CDR2: SQVTM, ANQGSEA. CDR3 sequence reads: CSVPGAGQETQYF. The CDR3 region has the DNA TGCAGCGTCCCTGGGGCAGGGCAAGAGACCCAGTACTTC.

The genes are TRBV6-6 and TRBJ1-1; D is unresolved. The CDR3 runs to 13 residues. Trimming cost V 6 bases and J 5 bases, with 13 bases left between them. Germline-derived CDR1 and CDR2 are MNHNY and SVGAGI (reference sequence). The CDR3 sequence is CASRERRETEAFF. The CDR3 bases are TGTGCCAGCAGGGAACGGAGGGAAACTGAAGCTTTCTTT.

The chain combines TRBV9 with TRBJ1-4; D is unclear. The V and J ends lost 0 bases and 4 bases respectively, with 10 bases between them. The CDR3 consists of 15 residues. Germline lookup yields CDR1 SGDLS and CDR2 YYNGEE. In DNA, the CDR3 is TGTGCCAGCAGCGTAGGGGAGACAAGTAATGAAAAACTGTTTTTT. Translation gives CASSVGETSNEKLFF.

The rearrangement links TRBV7-2 to TRBJ2-7, with a weak D call TRBD1 (6 bases). This CDR3 spans 15 amino acids. V lost 0 bases, J lost 4 bases, and 13 bases lay in between. Germline values: CDR1 SGHTA, CDR2 FQGNSA. The DNA for the CDR3 is TGTGCCAGCAGCTTAGCTACCGGGACACCTTACGAGCAGTACTTC. Encoded protein: CASSLATGTPYEQYF.

The CDR3: CASSTNSGGADTQYF. CDR3 sequence (DNA): TGTGCCAGCAGTACGAATAGCGGGGGGGCGGATACGCAGTATTTT. The V and J genes are TRBV7-2 and TRBJ2-3, with 11 bases aligning to TRBD2. V lost 6 bases and J lost 6; bases outside the gene matches: 8. The CDR3 runs 15 residues. The germline gives CDR1 SGHTA, CDR2 FQGNSA.

The chain is built from TRBV27 and TRBJ2-5; D ambiguous. The CDR3 extends over 13 amino acids. CDR1 is MNHEY and CDR2 is SMNVEV in the germline V gene (reference sequence). Trimming removed 0 bases at V and 7 bases at J, with 9 bases between. The CDR3 loop is CASSLSPSGTQYF. CDR3 DNA: TGTGCCAGCAGTTTATCCCCGTCAGGGACCCAGTACTTC.

This rearrangement joins TRBV5-4 to TRBJ1-3, with a weak D call TRBD1 (5 bases). Germline lookup yields CDR1 SGHNT and CDR2 YYREEE (reference sequence). V dropped 2 bases and J dropped 0 bases, with 15 bases sitting between them. This CDR3 region has 17 residues. This chain's CDR3 is CASSFLEGHSSGNTIYF. The CDR3 DNA follows: TGTGCCAGCAGCTTTCTGGAGGGGCATTCCTCTGGAAACACCATATATTTT.

This chain connects TRBV7-3 to TRBJ2-3, with 7 bases fitting TRBD1. V gave up 5 bases and J gave up 4 bases; unmatched junction bases: 6. Germline V gene lookup returns CDR1 SGHTA and CDR2 FQGTGA. CDR3 length: 14 residues. CDR3 nucleotide sequence: TGTGCCAGCAGCCTCGGGACAGTTTCAGATACGCAGTATTTT. Protein product: CASSLGTVSDTQYF. The variable domain in full, completed from reference TRBV7-3 and TRBJ2-3, reads GAGVSQTPSNKVTEKGKYVELRCDPISGHTALYWYRQSLGQGPEFLIYFQGTGAADDSGLPNDRFFAVRPEGSVSTLKIQRTERGDSAVYLCASSLGTVSDTQYFGPGTRLTVL.

The V call is TRBV5-1, the J call TRBJ2-7, with 9 bases lining up with TRBD1. The CDR3 sequence is 14 residues long. V lost 4 bases to trimming and J lost 0 bases; unmatched junction nucleotides: 2. CDR1 is SGHRS, CDR2 YFSETQ, per germline. CDR3 in DNA: TGCGCCAGCAGCCCGACAGGGGGCTCCTACGAGCAGTACTTC. Protein product: CASSPTGGSYEQYF.

Regarding this clone: A junction boundary mismatches the germline segment, possibly from a read error. The rearrangement joins TRBV7-7 to TRBJ2-5, with D maybe TRBD1 (6 bases). The germline V gene has CDR1 SSHAT and CDR2 FNYEAQ (reference sequence). The CDR3 spans 15 residues. Here the CDR3 reads CASSTSQGQQETQYF. The CDR3 DNA follows: TGTGCTAGCAGCACCTCTCAGGGGCAGCAAGAGACCCAGTACTTC. Variable domain in full (rest from reference TRBV7-7 and TRBJ2-5): GAGVSQSPRYKVTKRGQDVTLRCDPISSHATLYWYQQALGQGPEFLTYFNYEAQPDKSGLPSDRFSAERPEGSISTLTIQRTEQRDSAMYRCASSTSQGQQETQYFGPGTRLLVL.

The chain is built from TRBV11-3 and TRBJ2-2; no reliable D call. The CDR3 contains 13 residues. The ends were cut back, 6 bases at V and 1 base at J, with 6 bases in the middle. Germline V lookup: CDR1 SGHNT, CDR2 YENEEA. CDR3 DNA sequence: TGTGCCAGCAGAAACAAGAACACCGGGGAGCTGTTTTTT. Its translation is CASRNKNTGELFF.